A selection of T cell receptor beta chains follows, all from one sample in a study of OX40 agonist ivuxolimab in advanced cancers. Data came from immunoSEQ multiplex PCR; TCRdb stores just in-frame clones and leaves some out. The sample consists of 70,000 to 80,000 clones, 93% of them appearing once. This specimen consisted of CD4+ or CD8+ T cells sorted from blood, obtained in a trial of the OX40 agonist ivuxolimab. The receptors shown here come from an adult with an advanced solid tumor such as melanoma, head and neck, liver or kidney cancer. Each CDR3 is given without its conserved first and last residue.

V gene,J gene,CDR3 protein
TRBV7-6,TRBJ1-1,ASSLGGAGTEAF
TRBV5-1,TRBJ2-3,ASNFLAEETDTQY
TRBV29-1,TRBJ2-3,SAEAGGYTDTQY
TRBV4-1,TRBJ2-7,ASSQDTWEGSYEQY
TRBV10-2,TRBJ2-5,ASSDWDSFSQETQY
TRBV28,TRBJ1-5,ASSLRPGGNQPQH
TRBV7-2,TRBJ2-7,ASSFLPGQGYEQY
TRBV27,TRBJ2-1,ASSSTSSYNEQF
TRBV27,TRBJ1-2,ASSLSGLGVGYT
TRBV27,TRBJ1-1,ASSYGRENTEAF
TRBV10-2,TRBJ2-3,ASSELEGGPSDTQY
TRBV10-1,TRBJ2-2,ASSEQRGVAGELF
TRBV4-1,TRBJ2-1,ASSQDAAGAEQF
TRBV6-6,TRBJ2-7,ASSLGAGEQY
TRBV4-3,TRBJ2-5,ASSQDPSGRETQY
TRBV20-1,TRBJ2-2,SASALGELF
TRBV10-2,TRBJ2-1,ASEVLAGDNEQF
TRBV5-6,TRBJ2-7,ASSQTSVTYEQY